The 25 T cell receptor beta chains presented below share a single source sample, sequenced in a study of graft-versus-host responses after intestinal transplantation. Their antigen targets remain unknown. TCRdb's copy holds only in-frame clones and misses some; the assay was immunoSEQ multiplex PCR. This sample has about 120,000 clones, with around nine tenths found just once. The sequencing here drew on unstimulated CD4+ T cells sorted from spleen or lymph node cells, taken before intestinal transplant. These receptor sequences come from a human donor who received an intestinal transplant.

The CDR3, as DNA: TGCAGCGTGGGGACTAGCGGGAGGTACAATGAGCAGTTCTTC. It yields the protein CSVGTSGRYNEQFF. The chain recombines TRBV29-1 with TRBJ2-1, with 15 bases that match TRBD2. This CDR3 contains 14 residues. J gave up 4 bases and V 6 bases, and 1 base lay outside the gene matches. Germline CDR1 is SQVTM and CDR2 is ANQGSEA.

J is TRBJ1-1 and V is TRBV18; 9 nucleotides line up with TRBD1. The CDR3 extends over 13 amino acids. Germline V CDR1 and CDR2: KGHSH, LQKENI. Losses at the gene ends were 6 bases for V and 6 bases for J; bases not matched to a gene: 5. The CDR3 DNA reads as TGTGCCAGCTCCGGACAGGGGATCGCTGAAGCTTTCTTT. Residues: CASSGQGIAEAFF.

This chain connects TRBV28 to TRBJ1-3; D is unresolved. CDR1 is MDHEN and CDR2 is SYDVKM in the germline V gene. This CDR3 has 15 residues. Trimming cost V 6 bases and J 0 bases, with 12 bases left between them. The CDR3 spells CASSDLWSSGNTIYF. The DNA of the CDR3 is TGTGCCAGCAGCGATCTCTGGAGCTCTGGAAACACCATATATTTT.

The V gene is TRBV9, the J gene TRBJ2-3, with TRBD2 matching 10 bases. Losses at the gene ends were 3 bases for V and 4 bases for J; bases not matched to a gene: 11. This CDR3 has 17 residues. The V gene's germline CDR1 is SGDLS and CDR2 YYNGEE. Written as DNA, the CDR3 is TGTGCCAGCAGCGAGGGGTCAGCGGGAGGGCAGGCAGATACGCAGTATTTT. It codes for CASSEGSAGGQADTQYF.

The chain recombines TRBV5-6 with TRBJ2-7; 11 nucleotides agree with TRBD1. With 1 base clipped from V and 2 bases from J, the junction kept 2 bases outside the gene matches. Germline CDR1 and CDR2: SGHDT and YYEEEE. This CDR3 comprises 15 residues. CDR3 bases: TGTGCCAGCAGCTTGATGGGACAGGGGGCCTACGAGCAGTACTTC. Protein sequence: CASSLMGQGAYEQYF. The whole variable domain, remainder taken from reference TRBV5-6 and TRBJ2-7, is DAGVTQSPTHLIKTRGQQVTLRCSPKSGHDTVSWYQQALGQGPQFIFQYYEEEERQRGNFPDRFSGHQFPNYSSELNVNALLLGDSALYLCASSLMGQGAYEQYFGPGTRLTVT.

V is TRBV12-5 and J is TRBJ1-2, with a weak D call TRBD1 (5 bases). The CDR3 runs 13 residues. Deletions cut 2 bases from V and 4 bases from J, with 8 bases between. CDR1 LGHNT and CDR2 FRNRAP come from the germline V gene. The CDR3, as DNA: TGTGCTAGTGGTTTGTATCAGGGCTATGGCTACACCTTC. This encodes CASGLYQGYGYTF. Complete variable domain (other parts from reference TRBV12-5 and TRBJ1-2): DARVTQTPRHKVTEMGQEVTMRCQPILGHNTVFWYRQTMMQGLELLAYFRNRAPLDDSGMPKDRFSAEMPDATLATLKIQPSEPRDSAVYFCASGLYQGYGYTFGSGTRLTVV.

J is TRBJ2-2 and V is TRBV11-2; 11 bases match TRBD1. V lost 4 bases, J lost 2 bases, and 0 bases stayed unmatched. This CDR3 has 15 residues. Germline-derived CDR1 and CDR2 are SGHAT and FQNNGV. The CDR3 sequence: CASSWTGGNTGELFF. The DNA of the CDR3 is TGTGCCAGCAGCTGGACAGGGGGCAACACCGGGGAGCTGTTTTTT.

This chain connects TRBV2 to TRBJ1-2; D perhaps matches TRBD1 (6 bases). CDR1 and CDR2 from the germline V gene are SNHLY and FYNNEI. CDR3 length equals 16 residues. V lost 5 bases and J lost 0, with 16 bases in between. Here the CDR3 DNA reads TGTGCCAGCAGTCCACCCCCGGGACACCCTAACTATGGCTACACCTTC. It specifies CASSPPPGHPNYGYTF.

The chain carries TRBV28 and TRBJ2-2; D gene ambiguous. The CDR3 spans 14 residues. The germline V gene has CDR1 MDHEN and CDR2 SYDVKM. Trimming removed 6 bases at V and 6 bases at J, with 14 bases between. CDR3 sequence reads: CASSPPSLPGELFF. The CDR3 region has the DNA TGTGCCAGCAGCCCACCTAGTCTCCCCGGGGAGCTGTTTTTT.

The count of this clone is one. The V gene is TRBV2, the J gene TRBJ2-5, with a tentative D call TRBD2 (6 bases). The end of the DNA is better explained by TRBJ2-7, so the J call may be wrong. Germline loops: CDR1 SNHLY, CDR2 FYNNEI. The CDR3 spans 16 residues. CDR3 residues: CASSEVAATGSYEQYF. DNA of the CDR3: TGTGCCAGCAGTGAAGTAGCGGCGACCGGGTCCTACGAGCAGTACTTC.

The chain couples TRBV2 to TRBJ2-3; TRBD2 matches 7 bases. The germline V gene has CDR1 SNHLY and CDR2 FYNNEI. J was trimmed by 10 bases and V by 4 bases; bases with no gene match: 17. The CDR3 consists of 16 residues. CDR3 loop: CASSGGASGFHSAQYF. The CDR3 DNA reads TGTGCCAGCAGTGGAGGGGCTAGCGGATTTCACAGTGCGCAGTATTTT.

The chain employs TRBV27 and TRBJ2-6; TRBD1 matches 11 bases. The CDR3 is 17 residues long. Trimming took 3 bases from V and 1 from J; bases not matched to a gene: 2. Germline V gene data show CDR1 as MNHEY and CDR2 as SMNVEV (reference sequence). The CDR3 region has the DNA TGTGCCAGCAGTTTTCGGGACAGGGGGTCTGGGGCCAACGTCCTGACTTTC. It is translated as CASSFRDRGSGANVLTF. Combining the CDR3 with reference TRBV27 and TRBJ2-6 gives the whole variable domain EAQVTQNPRYLITVTGKKLTVTCSQNMNHEYMSWYRQDPGLGLRQIYYSMNVEVTDKGDVPEGYKVSRKEKRNFPLILESPSPNQTSLYFCASSFRDRGSGANVLTFGAGSRLTVL.

The CDR3 bases are TGTGCCAGTAGTCCGGGGACAGGGTTGAACACTGAAGCTTTCTTT. It translates to CASSPGTGLNTEAFF. The V call is TRBV19, the J call TRBJ1-1, with 9 bases matching TRBD1. V was pared by 5 bases and J by 0 bases, with 4 bases of the junction left unmatched. This CDR3 is 15 amino acids long. The germline CDR1 and CDR2 sequences are LNHDA and SQIVND (reference sequence).

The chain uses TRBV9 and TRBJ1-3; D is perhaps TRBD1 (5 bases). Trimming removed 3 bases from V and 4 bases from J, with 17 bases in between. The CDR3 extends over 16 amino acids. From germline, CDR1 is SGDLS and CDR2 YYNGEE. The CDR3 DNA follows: TGTGCCAGCAGCGCCTCACCCGGCAGGGAAGGAAACACCATATATTTT. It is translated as CASSASPGREGNTIYF.

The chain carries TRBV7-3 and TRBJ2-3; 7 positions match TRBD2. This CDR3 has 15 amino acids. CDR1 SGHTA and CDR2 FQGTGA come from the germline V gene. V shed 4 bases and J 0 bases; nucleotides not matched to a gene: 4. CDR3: CASSSSGTSTDTQYF. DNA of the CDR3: TGTGCCAGCAGCTCCAGCGGGACTAGCACAGATACGCAGTATTTT. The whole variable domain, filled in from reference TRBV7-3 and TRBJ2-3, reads GAGVSQTPSNKVTEKGKYVELRCDPISGHTALYWYRQSLGQGPEFLIYFQGTGAADDSGLPNDRFFAVRPEGSVSTLKIQRTERGDSAVYLCASSSSGTSTDTQYFGPGTRLTVL.

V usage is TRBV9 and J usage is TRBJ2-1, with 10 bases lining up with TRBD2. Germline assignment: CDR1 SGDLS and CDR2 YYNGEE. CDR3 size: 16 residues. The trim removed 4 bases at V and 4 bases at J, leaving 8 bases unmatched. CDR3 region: CASSPHTSGNYNEQFF. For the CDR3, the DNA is TGTGCCAGCAGCCCCCATACTAGCGGGAATTACAATGAGCAGTTCTTC. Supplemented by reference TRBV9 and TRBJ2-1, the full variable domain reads DSGVTQTPKHLITATGQRVTLRCSPRSGDLSVYWYQQSLDQGLQFLIQYYNGEERAKGNILERFSAQQFPDLHSELNLSSLELGDSALYFCASSPHTSGNYNEQFFGPGTRLTVL.

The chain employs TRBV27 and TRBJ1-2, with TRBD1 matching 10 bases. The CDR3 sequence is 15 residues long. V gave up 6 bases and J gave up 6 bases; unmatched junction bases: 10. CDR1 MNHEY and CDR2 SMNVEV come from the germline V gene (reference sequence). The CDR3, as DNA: TGTGCCAGCAGGTGGGGACAGGGGCCTCGTGATGGCTACACCTTC. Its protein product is CASRWGQGPRDGYTF.

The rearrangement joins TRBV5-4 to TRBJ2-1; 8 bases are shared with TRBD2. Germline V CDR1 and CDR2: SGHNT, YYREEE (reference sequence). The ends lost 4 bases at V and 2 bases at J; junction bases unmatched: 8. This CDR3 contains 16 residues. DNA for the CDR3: TGTGCCAGCAGCAGAGATAGCGGGGACGCCTACAATGAGCAGTTCTTC. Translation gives CASSRDSGDAYNEQFF.

The CDR3 nucleotides are TGTGCCAGCAGCTTGGACGATGGAGGAGCTTTCTTT. Its translation is CASSLDDGGAFF. V usage is TRBV5-5 and J usage is TRBJ1-1, with D unresolved. The V gene's germline CDR1 is SGHKS and CDR2 YYEKEE (reference sequence). The CDR3 covers 12 residues. Trimming left V 0 bases short and J 10 bases short, with 10 bases between.

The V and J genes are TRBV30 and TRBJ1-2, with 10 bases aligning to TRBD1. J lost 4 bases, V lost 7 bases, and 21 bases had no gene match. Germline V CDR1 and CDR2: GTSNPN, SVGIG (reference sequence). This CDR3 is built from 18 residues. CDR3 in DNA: TGTGCCTATACTCCACCGGGACAGGGGTTCGGGGCTGGCTATGGCTACACCTTC. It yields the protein CAYTPPGQGFGAGYGYTF. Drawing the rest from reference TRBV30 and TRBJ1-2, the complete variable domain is SQTIHQWPATLVQPVGSPLSLECTVEGTSNPNLYWYRQAAGRGLQLLFYSVGIGQISSEVPQNLSASRPQDRQFILSSKKLLLSDSGFYLCAYTPPGQGFGAGYGYTFGSGTRLTVV.

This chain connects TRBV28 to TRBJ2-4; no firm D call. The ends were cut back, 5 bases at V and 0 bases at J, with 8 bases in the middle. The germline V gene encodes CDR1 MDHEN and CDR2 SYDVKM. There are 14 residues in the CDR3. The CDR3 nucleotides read TGTGCCAGCAGTGTGAGCCTAGCCAAAAACATTCAGTACTTC. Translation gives CASSVSLAKNIQYF.

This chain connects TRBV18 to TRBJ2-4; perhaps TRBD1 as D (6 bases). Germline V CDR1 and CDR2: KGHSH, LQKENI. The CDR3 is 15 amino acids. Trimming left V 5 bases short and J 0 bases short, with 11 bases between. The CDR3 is CASSTEQGAKNIQYF. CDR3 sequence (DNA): TGTGCCAGCTCAACAGAACAGGGAGCCAAAAACATTCAGTACTTC.

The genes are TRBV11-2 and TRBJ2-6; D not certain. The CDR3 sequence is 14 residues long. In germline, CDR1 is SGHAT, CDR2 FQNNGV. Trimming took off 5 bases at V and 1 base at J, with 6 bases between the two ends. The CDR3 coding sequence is TGTGCCAGCAGCGAAACATCTGGGGCCAACGTCCTGACTTTC. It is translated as CASSETSGANVLTF.

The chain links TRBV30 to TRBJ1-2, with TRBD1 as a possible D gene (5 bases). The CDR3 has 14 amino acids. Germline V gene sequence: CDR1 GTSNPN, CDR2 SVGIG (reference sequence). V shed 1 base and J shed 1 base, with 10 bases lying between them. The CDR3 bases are TGTGCCTGGAGTGCGGCAGGGAATAACTATGGCTACACCTTC. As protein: CAWSAAGNNYGYTF. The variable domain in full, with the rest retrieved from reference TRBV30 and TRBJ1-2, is SQTIHQWPATLVQPVGSPLSLECTVEGTSNPNLYWYRQAAGRGLQLLFYSVGIGQISSEVPQNLSASRPQDRQFILSSKKLLLSDSGFYLCAWSAAGNNYGYTFGSGTRLTVV.

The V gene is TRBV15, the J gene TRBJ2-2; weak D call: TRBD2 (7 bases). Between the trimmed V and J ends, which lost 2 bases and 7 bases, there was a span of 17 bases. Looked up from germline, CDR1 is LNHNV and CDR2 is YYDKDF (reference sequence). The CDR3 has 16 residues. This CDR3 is CATSRLPPGGGGELFF. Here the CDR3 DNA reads TGTGCCACCAGCAGACTACCCCCGGGGGGCGGCGGGGAGCTGTTTTTT.